This TCR beta chain was sequenced during a study of T cell changes during pregnancy in multiple sclerosis. Some clones are missing from TCRdb's copy, which holds only in-frame ones; the method was immunoSEQ multiplex PCR. The table lists under 35,000 clones, about 91% of them singletons. This CDR3 is built from 16 residues. CDR1 is MDHEN, CDR2 SYDVKM, per germline. The V segment lost 3 bases and the J segment 8 bases; nucleotides outside the gene matches: 4. Specimen: CD8+ T cells from peripheral blood mononuclear cells, collected in the second trimester of pregnancy. The rearrangement uses TRBV28 and TRBJ2-2; 15 nucleotides match TRBD2. This clonotype was obtained from a female donor with multiple sclerosis, enrolled in a pregnancy study. The CDR3 region has the DNA TGTGCCAGCAGTTTGGGACTAGCGGGGGGCATAGGGGAGCTGTTTTTT. Translated: CASSLGLAGGIGELFF.